Below are 6 T cell receptor beta chains sequenced from a single sample in a study of OX40 agonist ivuxolimab in advanced cancers. Clones were sequenced by immunoSEQ multiplex PCR, and TCRdb holds only the in-frame ones, with some missing. Here the sample spans roughly 69,000 clones, 85% to 90% being singletons. Sequencing used CD4+ or CD8+ T cells sorted from blood, obtained in a trial of the OX40 agonist ivuxolimab. All receptors derive from an adult with an advanced solid tumor such as melanoma, head and neck, liver or kidney cancer.

This chain uses TRBV5-1 with TRBJ1-1; D remains unclear. Trimming removed 1 base from V and 4 bases from J, with 11 bases in between. CDR1 is SGHRS, CDR2 YFSETQ, per germline. This CDR3 has 14 residues. DNA for the CDR3: TGCGCCAGCAGCTTGCTCGGGGATGGCACTGAAGCTTTCTTT. It translates to CASSLLGDGTEAFF.

The rearrangement joins TRBV28 to TRBJ2-5, with a possible D match to TRBD2 (7 bases). This CDR3 has 14 residues. From germline, CDR1 is MDHEN and CDR2 SYDVKM. Trimming shortened V by 5 bases and J by 6 bases, and 16 bases separated the two germline ends. DNA for the CDR3: TGTGCCAGCAGTCAACAGGGAGGGGCCAAGACCCAGTACTTC. This encodes CASSQQGGAKTQYF.

The chain carries TRBV11-2 and TRBJ2-1; 12 bases line up with TRBD2. There are 15 residues in the CDR3. CDR1 is SGHAT, CDR2 FQNNGV, per germline. V dropped 1 base and J dropped 6; count of bases not matched to a gene: 1. CDR3 amino acids: CASSLGTSGTNEQFF. The CDR3 nucleotides are TGTGCCAGCAGCTTAGGGACTAGCGGGACCAATGAGCAGTTCTTC.

This clone was found once. This sequence joins TRBV30 and TRBJ2-5, with TRBD2 matching over 7 bases. TRBJ2-7 matches the DNA end more closely, so the J call is doubtful. Germline CDR1 and CDR2: GTSNPN and SVGIG (reference sequence). The CDR3 is made up of 15 amino acids. The CDR3 region is CAWSARGGFPYEQYF. DNA of the CDR3: TGTGCCTGGAGTGCGCGGGGAGGGTTTCCCTACGAGCAGTACTTC.

The V gene is TRBV7-9, the J gene TRBJ1-1; D is unresolved. The CDR3 is made up of 15 amino acids. CDR1 and CDR2 from the germline V gene are SEHNR and FQNEAQ (reference sequence). The V end was cut by 1 base, the J end by 0 bases, with 9 bases between. This CDR3 is CASSLVGRLNTEAFF. The CDR3 bases are TGTGCCAGCAGCTTAGTTGGACGGCTGAACACTGAAGCTTTCTTT.

The chain is built from TRBV28 and TRBJ1-2, with 8 bases identical to TRBD1. This CDR3 has 14 residues. The J segment lost 4 bases and the V segment lost 2 bases, leaving 3 bases of the junction unmatched. CDR1 MDHEN and CDR2 SYDVKM come from the germline V gene. The CDR3 DNA is TGTGCCAGCAGTTTACAGGGGGCGACCTATGGCTACACCTTC. Translated, it gives CASSLQGATYGYTF.